This paragraph reports one TCR beta chain. The target antigen is unknown. This sample was taken from a study of identical twins. Template switching, a step in the protocol, added a universal primer site, and cDNA carried unique molecular identifiers. TCRdb redid the calling of the 5' RACE reads with MiXCR, one entry per CDR3 protein. The sample has about 500,000 distinct CDR3 sequences, roughly 13% seen once. Every sampled donor was Caucasian and healthy. Findings and limits, study-wide: Weaker excess twin sharing was seen among beta out-of-frame sequences.

Germline V gives CDR1 SGHTA, CDR2 FQGTGA. There are 15 residues in the CDR3. The ends lost 1 base at V and 1 base at J; junction bases unmatched: 3. These same data were also listed under a study on yellow fever vaccine responses in identical twins.

The TCR sequence derives from a woman aged 18-29 years in good health. Sequenced sample: CD4+ T cells sorted from blood. This rearrangement joins TRBV7-3 to TRBJ2-5; 7 bases match TRBD2. CDR3 DNA sequence: TGTGCCAGCAGCTTAAGCGGGGGTATCCAAGAGACCCAGTACTTC. Residues: CASSLSGGIQETQYF.